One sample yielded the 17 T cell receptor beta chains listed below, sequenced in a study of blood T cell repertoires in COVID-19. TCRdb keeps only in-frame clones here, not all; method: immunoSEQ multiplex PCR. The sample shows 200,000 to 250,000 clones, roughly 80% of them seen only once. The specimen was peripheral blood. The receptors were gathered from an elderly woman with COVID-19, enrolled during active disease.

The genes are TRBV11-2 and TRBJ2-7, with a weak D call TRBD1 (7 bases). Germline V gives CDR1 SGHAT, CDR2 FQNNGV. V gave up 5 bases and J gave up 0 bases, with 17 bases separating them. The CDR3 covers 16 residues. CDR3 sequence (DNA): TGTGCCAGCAGCCCAGGGGGACTTTCTAGCTCCTACGAGCAGTACTTC. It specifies CASSPGGLSSSYEQYF.

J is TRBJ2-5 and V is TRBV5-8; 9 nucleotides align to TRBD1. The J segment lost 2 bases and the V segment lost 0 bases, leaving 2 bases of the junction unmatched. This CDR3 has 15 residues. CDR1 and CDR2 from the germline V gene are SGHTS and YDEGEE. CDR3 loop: CASSLGQGVQETQYF. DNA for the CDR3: TGTGCCAGCAGCTTGGGACAGGGGGTTCAAGAGACCCAGTACTTC.

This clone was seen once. The CDR3 DNA reads as TGTGCCATCAGTGAGACCCTAGCGTCACAAGGAGGTCGAGAGCAGTACTTC. It encodes CAISETLASQGGREQYF. The chain combines TRBV10-3 with TRBJ2-7, with a possible D match to TRBD2 (6 bases). Germline CDR1 is ENHRY and CDR2 is SYGVKD. The CDR3 covers 17 residues. Trimming shortened V by 2 bases and J by 7 bases, and 24 bases separated the two germline ends.

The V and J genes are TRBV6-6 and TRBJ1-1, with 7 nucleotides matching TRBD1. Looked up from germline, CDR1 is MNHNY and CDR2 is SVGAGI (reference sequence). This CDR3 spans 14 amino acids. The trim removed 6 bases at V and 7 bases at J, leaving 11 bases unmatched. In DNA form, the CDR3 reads TGTGCCAGCAGATCGGACAGGATGATCATTGAAGCTTTCTTT. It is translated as CASRSDRMIIEAFF.

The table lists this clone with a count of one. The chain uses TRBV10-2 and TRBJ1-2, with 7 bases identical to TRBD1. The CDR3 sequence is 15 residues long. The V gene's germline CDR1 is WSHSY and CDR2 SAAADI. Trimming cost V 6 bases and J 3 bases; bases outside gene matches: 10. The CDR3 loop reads CASRPGTAIDYGYTF. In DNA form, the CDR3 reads TGCGCCAGCAGACCCGGGACAGCCATAGACTATGGCTACACCTTC.

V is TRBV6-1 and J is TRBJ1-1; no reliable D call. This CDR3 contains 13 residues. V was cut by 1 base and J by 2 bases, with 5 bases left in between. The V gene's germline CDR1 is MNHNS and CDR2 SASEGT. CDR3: CASSEVINTEAFF. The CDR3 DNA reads TGTGCCAGCAGTGAAGTCATTAACACTGAAGCTTTCTTT.

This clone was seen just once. CDR3 protein: CASSRQGSQPQHF. CDR3 nucleotide sequence: TGTGCCAGCAGCCGACAGGGGTCTCAGCCCCAGCATTTT. This sequence joins TRBV9 and TRBJ1-5; 8 bases line up with TRBD1. The CDR3 is 13 residues long. The trim removed 4 bases at V and 6 bases at J, leaving 3 bases unmatched. Germline CDR1 reads SGDLS; CDR2 reads YYNGEE.

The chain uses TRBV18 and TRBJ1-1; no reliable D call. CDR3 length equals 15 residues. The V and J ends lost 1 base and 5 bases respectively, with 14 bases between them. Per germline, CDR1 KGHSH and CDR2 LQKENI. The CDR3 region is CASSPQGEGGTEAFF. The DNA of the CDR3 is TGTGCCAGCTCACCACAGGGAGAGGGTGGGACTGAAGCTTTCTTT.

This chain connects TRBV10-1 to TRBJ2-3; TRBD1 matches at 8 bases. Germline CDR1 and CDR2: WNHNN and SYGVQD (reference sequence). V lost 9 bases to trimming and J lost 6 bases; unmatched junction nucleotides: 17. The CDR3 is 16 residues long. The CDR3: CASHGDLQGAGDTQYF. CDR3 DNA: TGCGCCAGTCATGGAGATCTGCAGGGGGCAGGGGATACGCAGTATTTT.

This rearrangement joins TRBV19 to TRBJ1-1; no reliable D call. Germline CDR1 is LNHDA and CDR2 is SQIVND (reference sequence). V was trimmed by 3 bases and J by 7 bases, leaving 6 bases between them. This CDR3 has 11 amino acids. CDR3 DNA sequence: TGTGCCAGTAGTATGGAGCTTGAAGCTTTCTTT. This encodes CASSMELEAFF.

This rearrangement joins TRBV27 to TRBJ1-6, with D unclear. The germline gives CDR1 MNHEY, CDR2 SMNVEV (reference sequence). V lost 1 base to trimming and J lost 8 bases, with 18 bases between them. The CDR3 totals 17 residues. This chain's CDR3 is CASSLFSKQSMDSPLHF. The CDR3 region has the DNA TGTGCCAGCAGTTTATTTTCAAAACAGAGTATGGATTCACCCCTCCACTTT.

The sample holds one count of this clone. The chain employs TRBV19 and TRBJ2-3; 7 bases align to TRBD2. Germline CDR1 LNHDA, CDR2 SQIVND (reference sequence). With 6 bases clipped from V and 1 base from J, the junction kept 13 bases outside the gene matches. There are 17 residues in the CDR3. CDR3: CASSLRWRAGGTDTQYF. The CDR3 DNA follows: TGTGCCAGTAGCCTCCGGTGGCGGGCGGGAGGCACAGATACGCAGTATTTT. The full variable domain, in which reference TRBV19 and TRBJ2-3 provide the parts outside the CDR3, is DGGITQSPKYLFRKEGQNVTLSCEQNLNHDAMYWYRQDPGQGLRLIYYSQIVNDFQKGDIAEGYSVSREKKESFPLTVTSAQKNPTAFYLCASSLRWRAGGTDTQYFGPGTRLTVL.

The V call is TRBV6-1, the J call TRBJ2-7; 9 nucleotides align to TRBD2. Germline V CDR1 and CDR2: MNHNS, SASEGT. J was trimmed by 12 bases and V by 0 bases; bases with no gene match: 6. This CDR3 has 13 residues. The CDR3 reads CASSEARGLAPYF. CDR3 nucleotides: TGTGCCAGCAGTGAAGCGCGAGGACTAGCGCCGTACTTC.

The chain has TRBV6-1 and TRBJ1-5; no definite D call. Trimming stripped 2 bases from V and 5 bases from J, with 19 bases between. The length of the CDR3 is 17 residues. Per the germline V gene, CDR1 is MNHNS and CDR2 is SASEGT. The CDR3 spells CASSESSPARRDQPQHF. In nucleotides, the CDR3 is TGTGCCAGCAGTGAATCATCCCCTGCAAGAAGAGATCAGCCCCAGCATTTT.

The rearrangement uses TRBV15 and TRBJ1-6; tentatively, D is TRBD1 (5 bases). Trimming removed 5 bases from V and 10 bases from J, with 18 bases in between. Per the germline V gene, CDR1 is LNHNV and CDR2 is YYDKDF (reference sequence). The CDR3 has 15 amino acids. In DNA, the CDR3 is TGTGCCACCAGCGGAGGCGTCTCAGGGCAGTCACCCCTCCACTTT. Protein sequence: CATSGGVSGQSPLHF.

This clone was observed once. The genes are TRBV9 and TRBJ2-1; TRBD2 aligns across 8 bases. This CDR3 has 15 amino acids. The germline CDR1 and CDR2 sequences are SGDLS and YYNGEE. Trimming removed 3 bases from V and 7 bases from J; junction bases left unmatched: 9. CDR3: CASSAHVGGANEQFF. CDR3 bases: TGTGCCAGCAGCGCCCACGTCGGGGGGGCAAATGAGCAGTTCTTC.

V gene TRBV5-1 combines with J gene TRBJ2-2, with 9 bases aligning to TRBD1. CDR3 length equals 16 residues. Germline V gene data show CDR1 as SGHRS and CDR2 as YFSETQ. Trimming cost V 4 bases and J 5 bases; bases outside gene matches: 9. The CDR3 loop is CASSQRTGVGTGELFF. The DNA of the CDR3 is TGCGCCAGCAGCCAACGGACAGGGGTAGGAACCGGGGAGCTGTTTTTT.